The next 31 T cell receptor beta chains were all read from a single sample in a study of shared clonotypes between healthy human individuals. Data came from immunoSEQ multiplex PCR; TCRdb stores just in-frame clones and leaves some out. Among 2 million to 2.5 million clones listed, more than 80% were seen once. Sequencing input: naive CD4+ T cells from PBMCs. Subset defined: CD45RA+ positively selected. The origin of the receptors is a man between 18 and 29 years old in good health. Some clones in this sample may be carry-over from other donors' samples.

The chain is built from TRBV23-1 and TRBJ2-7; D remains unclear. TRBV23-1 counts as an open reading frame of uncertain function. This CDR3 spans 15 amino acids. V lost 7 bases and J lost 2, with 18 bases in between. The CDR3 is CASIPTTYRTYEQYF. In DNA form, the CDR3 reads TGCGCCAGCATACCAACTACATACCGAACCTACGAGCAGTACTTC.

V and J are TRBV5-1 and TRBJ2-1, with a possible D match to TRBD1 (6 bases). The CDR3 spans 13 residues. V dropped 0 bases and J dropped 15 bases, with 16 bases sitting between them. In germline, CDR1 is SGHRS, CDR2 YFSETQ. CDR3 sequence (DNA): TGCGCCAGCAGCTTGGGACAGGAAATTGGGGGGTTCTTC. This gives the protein CASSLGQEIGGFF.

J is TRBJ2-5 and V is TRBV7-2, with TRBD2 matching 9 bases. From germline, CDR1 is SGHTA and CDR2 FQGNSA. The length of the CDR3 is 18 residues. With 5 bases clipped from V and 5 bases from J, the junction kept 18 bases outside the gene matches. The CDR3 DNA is TGTGCCAGCAGCCCCGGGTGGCGTCTAGCGGGATTCCTGGAGACCCAGTACTTC. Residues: CASSPGWRLAGFLETQYF.

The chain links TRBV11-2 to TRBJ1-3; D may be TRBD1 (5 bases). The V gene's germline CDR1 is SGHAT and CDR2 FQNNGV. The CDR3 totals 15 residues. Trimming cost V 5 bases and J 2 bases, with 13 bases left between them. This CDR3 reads CASSQGTMTGNTIYF. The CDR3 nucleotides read TGTGCCAGCAGCCAAGGGACGATGACTGGAAACACCATATATTTT.

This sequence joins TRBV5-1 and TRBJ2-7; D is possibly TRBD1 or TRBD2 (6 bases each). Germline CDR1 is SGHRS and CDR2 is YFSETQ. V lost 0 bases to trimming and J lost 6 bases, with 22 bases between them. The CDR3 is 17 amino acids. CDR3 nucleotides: TGCGCCAGCAGCTTGGCCATTTCCGGGACGGGGGCCCTCGAGCAGTACTTC. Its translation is CASSLAISGTGALEQYF.

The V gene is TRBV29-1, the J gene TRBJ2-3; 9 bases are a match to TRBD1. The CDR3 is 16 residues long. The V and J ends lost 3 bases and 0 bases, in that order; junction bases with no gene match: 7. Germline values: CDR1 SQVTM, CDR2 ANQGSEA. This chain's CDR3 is CSVDSGGQGSTDTQYF. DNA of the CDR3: TGCAGCGTTGATTCCGGAGGACAGGGGAGCACAGATACGCAGTATTTT.

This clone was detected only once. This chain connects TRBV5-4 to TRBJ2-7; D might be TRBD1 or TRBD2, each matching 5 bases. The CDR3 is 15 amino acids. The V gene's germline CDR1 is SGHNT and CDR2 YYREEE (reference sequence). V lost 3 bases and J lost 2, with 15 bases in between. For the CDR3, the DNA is TGTGCCAGCAGCTCTGGGACGGACCCCACCTACGAGCAGTACTTC. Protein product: CASSSGTDPTYEQYF.

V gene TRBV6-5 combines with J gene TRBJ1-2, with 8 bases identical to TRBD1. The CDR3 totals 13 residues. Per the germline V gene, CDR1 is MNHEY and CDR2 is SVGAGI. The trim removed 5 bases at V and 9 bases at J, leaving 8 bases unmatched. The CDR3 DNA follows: TGTGCCAGCAGTCAAGGACAGGGACTCAGCTACACCTTC. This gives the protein CASSQGQGLSYTF.

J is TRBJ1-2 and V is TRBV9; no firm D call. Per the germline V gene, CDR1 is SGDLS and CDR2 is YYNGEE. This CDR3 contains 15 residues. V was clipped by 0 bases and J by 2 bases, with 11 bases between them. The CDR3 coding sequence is TGTGCCAGCAGCGTAGCGGGCCTCAACAACTATGGCTACACCTTC. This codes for CASSVAGLNNYGYTF. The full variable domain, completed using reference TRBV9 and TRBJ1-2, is DSGVTQTPKHLITATGQRVTLRCSPRSGDLSVYWYQQSLDQGLQFLIQYYNGEERAKGNILERFSAQQFPDLHSELNLSSLELGDSALYFCASSVAGLNNYGYTFGSGTRLTVV.

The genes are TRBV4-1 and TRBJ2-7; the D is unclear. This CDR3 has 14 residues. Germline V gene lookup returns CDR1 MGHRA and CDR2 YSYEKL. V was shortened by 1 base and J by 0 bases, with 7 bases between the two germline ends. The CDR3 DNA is TGCGCCAGCAGCCAAGGCGGATTCTCCTACGAGCAGTACTTC. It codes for CASSQGGFSYEQYF.

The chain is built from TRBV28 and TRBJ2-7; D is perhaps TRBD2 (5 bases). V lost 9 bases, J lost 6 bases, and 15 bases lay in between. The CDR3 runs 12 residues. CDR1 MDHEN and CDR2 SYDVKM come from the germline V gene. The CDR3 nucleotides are TGTGCCAGTCATGGCGGGTTCGGCGAGCAGTACTTC. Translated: CASHGGFGEQYF.

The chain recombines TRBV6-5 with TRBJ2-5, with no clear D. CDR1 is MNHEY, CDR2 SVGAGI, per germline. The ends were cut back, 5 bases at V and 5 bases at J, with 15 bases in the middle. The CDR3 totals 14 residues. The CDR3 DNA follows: TGTGCCAGCAGTCCGATTTCCACTGGGGAGACCCAGTACTTC. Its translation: CASSPISTGETQYF.

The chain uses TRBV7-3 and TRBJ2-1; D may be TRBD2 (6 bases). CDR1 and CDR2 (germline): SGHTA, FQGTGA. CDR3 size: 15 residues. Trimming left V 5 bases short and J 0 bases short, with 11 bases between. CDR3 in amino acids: CASSLSGLSYNEQFF. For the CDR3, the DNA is TGTGCCAGCAGCCTTAGCGGACTCTCCTACAATGAGCAGTTCTTC.

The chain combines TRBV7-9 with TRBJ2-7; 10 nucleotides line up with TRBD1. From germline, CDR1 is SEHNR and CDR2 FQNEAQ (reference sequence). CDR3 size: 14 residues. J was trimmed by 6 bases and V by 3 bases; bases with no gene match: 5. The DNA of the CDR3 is TGTGCCAGCAGCTTCTCCGGGACAGGGGCCGAGCAGTACTTC. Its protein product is CASSFSGTGAEQYF.

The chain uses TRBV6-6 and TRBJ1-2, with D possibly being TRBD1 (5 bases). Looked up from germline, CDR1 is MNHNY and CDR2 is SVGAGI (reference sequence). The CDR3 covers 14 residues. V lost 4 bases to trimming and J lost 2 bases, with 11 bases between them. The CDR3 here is CASSSRRDNYGYTF. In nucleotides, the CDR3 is TGTGCCAGCAGTTCCAGGCGGGACAACTATGGCTACACCTTC.

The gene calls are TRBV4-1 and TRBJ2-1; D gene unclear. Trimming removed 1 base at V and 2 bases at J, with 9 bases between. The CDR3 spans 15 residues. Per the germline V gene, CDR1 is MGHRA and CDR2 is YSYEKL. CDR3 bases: TGCGCCAGCAGCCAAGTGATCACACCCTACAATGAGCAGTTCTTC. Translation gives CASSQVITPYNEQFF.

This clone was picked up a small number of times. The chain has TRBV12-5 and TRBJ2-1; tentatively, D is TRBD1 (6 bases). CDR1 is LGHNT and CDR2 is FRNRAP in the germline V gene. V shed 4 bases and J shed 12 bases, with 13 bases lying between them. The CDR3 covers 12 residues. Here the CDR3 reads CASGSTGQRQFF. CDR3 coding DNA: TGTGCTAGTGGTTCCACCGGACAGAGGCAGTTCTTC. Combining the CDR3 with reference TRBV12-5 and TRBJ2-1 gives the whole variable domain DARVTQTPRHKVTEMGQEVTMRCQPILGHNTVFWYRQTMMQGLELLAYFRNRAPLDDSGMPKDRFSAEMPDATLATLKIQPSEPRDSAVYFCASGSTGQRQFFGPGTRLTVL.

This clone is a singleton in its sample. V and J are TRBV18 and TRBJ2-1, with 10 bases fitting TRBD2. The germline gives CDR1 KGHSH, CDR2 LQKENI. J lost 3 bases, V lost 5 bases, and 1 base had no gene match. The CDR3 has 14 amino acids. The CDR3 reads CASSSSGSYNEQFF. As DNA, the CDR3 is TGTGCCAGCTCATCTAGCGGGAGCTACAATGAGCAGTTCTTC.

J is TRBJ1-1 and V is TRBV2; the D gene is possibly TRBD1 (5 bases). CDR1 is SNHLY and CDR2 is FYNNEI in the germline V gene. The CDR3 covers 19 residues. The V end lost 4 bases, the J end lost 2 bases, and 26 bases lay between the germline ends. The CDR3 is CASSVSRDSDDNRNTEAFF. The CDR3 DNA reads TGTGCCAGCAGTGTTTCCCGCGACAGCGATGATAACAGAAACACTGAAGCTTTCTTT. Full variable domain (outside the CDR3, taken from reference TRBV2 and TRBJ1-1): EPEVTQTPSHQVTQMGQEVILRCVPISNHLYFYWYRQILGQKVEFLVSFYNNEISEKSEIFDDQFSVERPDGSNFTLKIRSTKLEDSAMYFCASSVSRDSDDNRNTEAFFGQGTRLTVV.

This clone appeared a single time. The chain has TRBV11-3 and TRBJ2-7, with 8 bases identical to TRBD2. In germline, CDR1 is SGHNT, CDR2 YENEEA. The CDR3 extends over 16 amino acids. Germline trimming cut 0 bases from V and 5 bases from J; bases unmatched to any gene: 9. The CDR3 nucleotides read TGTGCCAGCAGCTTAGACGGGCCAAGCGGGAGCGACGAGCAGTACTTC. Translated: CASSLDGPSGSDEQYF. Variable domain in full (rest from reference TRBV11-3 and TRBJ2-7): EAGVVQSPRYKIIEKKQPVAFWCNPISGHNTLYWYLQNLGQGPELLIRYENEEAVDDSQLPKDRFSAERLKGVDSTLKIQPAELGDSAVYLCASSLDGPSGSDEQYFGPGTRLTVT.

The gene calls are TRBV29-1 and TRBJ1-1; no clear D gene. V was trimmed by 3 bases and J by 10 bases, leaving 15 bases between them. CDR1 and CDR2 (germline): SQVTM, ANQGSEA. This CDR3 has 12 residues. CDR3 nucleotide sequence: TGCAGCGTTGATCGGGCAGGCTGGGGAGCTTTCTTT. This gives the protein CSVDRAGWGAFF.

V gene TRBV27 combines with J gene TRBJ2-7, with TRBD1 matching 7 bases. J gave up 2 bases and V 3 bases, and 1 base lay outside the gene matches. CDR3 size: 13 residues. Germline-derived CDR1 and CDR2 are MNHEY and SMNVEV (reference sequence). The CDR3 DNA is TGTGCCAGCAGTTTCGGGACAGCCTACGAGCAGTACTTC. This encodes CASSFGTAYEQYF.

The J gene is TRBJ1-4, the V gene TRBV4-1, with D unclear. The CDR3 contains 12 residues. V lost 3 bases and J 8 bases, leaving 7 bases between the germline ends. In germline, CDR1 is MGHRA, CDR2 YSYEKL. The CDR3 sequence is CASSHQNEKLFF. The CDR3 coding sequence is TGCGCCAGCAGCCATCAGAACGAAAAACTGTTTTTT.

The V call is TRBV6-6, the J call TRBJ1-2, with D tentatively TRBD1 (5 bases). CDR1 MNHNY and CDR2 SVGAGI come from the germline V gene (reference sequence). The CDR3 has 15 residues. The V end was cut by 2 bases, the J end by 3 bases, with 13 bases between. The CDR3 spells CASSYQGTADYGYTF. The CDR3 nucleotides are TGTGCCAGCAGTTACCAGGGTACAGCGGACTATGGCTACACCTTC.

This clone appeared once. The DNA of the CDR3 is TGCGCCAGCAGCCCGGTCGGACAGGGGGCGTCAGATACGCAGTATTTT. Translated, it gives CASSPVGQGASDTQYF. The chain carries TRBV5-1 and TRBJ2-3; 11 bases are a match to TRBD1. The junction had 8 bases not matched to a gene; V was cut back by 4 bases and J by 4 bases. Germline V gives CDR1 SGHRS, CDR2 YFSETQ. The CDR3 is 16 amino acids.

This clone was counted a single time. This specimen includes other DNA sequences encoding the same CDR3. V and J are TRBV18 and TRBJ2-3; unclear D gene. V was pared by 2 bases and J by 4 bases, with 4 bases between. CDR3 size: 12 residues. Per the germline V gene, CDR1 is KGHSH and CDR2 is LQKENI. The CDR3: CASSPGPDTQYF. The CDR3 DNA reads TGTGCCAGCTCACCAGGGCCAGATACGCAGTATTTT.

CDR3 in DNA: TGTGCCAGCAGTTTCGGTGATTTGAGGTTTCCGAGCTATGGCTACACCTTC. Its translation: CASSFGDLRFPSYGYTF. The chain carries TRBV28 and TRBJ1-2, with no clear D. The CDR3 runs to 17 residues. V lost 3 bases and J lost 4, with 21 bases in between. The germline gives CDR1 MDHEN, CDR2 SYDVKM.

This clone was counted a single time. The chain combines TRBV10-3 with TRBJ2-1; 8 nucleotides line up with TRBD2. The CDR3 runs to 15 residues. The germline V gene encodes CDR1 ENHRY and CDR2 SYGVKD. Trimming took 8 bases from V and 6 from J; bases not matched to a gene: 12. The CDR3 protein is CAIPLGLAVGNEQFF. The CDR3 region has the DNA TGTGCCATCCCCCTCGGACTAGCAGTGGGCAATGAGCAGTTCTTC.

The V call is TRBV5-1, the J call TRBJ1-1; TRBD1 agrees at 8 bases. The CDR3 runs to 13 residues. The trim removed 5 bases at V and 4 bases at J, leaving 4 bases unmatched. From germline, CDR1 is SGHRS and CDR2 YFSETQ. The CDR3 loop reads CASRTDRGTEAFF. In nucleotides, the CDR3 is TGCGCCAGCAGGACAGACAGGGGCACTGAAGCTTTCTTT.

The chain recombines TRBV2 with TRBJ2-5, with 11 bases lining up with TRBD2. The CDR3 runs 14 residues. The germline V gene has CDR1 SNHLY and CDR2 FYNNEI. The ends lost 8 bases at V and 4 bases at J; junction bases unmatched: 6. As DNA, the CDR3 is TGTGCCAGCCTCCGTGGGACTAGCGGAGAGACCCAGTACTTC. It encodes CASLRGTSGETQYF.

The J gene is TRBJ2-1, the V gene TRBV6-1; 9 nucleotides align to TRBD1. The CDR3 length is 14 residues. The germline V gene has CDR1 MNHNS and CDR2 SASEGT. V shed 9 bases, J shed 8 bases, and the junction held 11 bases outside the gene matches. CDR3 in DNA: TGTGCCAGTTACTCCGGGACAGGGAGCTATGAGCAGTTCTTC. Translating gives CASYSGTGSYEQFF.